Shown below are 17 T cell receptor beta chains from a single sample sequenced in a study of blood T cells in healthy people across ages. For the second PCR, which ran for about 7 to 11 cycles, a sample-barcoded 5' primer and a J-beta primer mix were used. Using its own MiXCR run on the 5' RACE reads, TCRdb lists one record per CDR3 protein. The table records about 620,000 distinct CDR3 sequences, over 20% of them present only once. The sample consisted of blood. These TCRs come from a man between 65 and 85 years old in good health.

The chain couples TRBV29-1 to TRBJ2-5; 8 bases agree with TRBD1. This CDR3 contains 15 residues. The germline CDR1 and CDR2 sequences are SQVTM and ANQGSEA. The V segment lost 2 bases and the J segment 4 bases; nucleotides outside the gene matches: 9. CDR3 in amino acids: CSVEPRRQGTETQYF. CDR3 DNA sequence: TGCAGCGTTGAACCCCGAAGACAGGGGACAGAGACCCAGTACTTC. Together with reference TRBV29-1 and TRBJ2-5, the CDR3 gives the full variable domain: SAVISQKPSRDICQRGTSLTIQCQVDSQVTMMFWYRQQPGQSLTLIATANQGSEATYESGFVIDKFPISRPNLTFSTLTVSNMSPEDSSIYLCSVEPRRQGTETQYFGPGTRLLVL.

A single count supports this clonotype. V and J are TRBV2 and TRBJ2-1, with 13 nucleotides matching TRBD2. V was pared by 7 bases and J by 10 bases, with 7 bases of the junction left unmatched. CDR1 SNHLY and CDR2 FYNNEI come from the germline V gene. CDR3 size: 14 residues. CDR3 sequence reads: CASIRLAGGGEQFF. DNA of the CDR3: TGTGCCAGCATTAGACTAGCGGGAGGTGGGGAGCAGTTCTTC.

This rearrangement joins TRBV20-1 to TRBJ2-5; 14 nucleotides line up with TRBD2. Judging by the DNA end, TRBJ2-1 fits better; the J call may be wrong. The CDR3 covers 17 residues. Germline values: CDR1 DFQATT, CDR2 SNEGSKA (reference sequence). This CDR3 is CSALLAGLAGEYNEQFF. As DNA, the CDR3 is TGCAGTGCTCTTCTAGCGGGACTAGCGGGAGAGTACAATGAGCAGTTCTTC.

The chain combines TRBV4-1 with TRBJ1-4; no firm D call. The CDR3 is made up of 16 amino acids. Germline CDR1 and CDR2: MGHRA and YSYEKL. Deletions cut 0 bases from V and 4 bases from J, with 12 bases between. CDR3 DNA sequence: TGCGCCAGCAGCCAAGAAGGGAATAGTATTAATGAAAAACTGTTTTTT. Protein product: CASSQEGNSINEKLFF.

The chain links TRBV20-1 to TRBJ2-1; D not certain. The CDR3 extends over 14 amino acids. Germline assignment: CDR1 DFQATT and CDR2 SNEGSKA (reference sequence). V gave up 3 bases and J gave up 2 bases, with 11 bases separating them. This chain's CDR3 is CSASPLFAYNEQFF. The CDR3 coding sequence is TGCAGTGCTAGCCCCCTTTTTGCCTACAATGAGCAGTTCTTC.

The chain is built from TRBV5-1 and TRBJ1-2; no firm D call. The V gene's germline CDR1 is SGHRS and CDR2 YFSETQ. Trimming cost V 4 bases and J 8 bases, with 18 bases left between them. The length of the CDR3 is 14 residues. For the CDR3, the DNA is TGCGCCAGCAGCCCAGCGTCGGGATCCTACGGCTACACCTTC. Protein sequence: CASSPASGSYGYTF.

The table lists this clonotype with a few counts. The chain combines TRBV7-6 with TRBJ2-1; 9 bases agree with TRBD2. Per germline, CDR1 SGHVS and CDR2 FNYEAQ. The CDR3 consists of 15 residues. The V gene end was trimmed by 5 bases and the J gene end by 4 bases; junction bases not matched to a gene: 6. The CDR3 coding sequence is TGTGCCAGCAGCCCAGGGACTAGCTTGTACAATGAGCAGTTCTTC. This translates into CASSPGTSLYNEQFF.

The CDR3 loop is CASSGRGRADTQYF. In DNA form, the CDR3 reads TGCGCCAGCAGTGGTAGGGGGCGCGCAGATACGCAGTATTTT. The gene calls are TRBV5-1 and TRBJ2-3; 7 bases map to TRBD1. The CDR3 consists of 14 residues. V shed 5 bases, J shed 4 bases, and the junction held 7 bases outside the gene matches. The germline CDR1 and CDR2 sequences are SGHRS and YFSETQ.

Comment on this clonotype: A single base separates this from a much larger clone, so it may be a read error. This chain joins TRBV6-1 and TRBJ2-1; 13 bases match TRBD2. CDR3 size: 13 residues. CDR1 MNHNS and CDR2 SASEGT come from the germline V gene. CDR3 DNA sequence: TGTGCCTCCGGGACTAGCGGGATCTACGAGCAGAACTTC. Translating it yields CASGTSGIYEQNF.

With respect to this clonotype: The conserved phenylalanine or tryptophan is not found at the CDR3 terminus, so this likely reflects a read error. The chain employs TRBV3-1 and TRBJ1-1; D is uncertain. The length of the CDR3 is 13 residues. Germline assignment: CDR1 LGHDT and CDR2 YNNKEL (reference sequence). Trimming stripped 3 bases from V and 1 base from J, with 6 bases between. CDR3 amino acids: CASSQDGNTEAFL. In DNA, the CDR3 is TGTGCCAGCAGCCAGGACGGGAACACTGAAGCTTTCCTT.

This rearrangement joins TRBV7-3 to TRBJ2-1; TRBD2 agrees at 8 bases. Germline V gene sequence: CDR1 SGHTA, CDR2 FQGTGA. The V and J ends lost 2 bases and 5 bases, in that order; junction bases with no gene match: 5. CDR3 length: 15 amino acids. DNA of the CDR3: TGTGCCAGCAGCTTAGCGGGACTAGTTGACAATGAGCAGTTCTTC. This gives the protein CASSLAGLVDNEQFF.

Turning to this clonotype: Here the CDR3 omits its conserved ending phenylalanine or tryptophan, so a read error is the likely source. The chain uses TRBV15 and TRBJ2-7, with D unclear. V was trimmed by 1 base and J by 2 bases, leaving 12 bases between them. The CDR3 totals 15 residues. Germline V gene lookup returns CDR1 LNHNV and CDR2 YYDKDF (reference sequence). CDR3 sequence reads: CATSRVTSSAYEQYL. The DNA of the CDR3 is TGTGCCACCAGCAGAGTAACGAGTTCCGCCTACGAGCAGTACCTC.

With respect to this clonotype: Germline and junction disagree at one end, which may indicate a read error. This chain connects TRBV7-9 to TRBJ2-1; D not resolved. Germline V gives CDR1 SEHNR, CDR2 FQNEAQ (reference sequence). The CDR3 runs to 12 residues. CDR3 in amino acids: CASSLAAHEQFF. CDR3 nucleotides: TGTGCCAGCAGTTTAGCCGCCCATGAGCAGTTCTTC.

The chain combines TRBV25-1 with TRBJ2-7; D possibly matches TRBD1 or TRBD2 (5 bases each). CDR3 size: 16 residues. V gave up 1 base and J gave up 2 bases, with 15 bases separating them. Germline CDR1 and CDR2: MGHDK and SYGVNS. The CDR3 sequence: CASSESGTVAAYEQYF. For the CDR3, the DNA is TGTGCCAGCAGTGAATCAGGGACGGTGGCGGCCTACGAGCAGTACTTC.

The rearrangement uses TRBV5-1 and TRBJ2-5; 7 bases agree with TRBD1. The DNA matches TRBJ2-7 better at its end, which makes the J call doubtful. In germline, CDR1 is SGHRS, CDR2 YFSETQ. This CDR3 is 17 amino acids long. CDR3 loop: CASSLAQGKSTSDEQYF. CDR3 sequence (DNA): TGCGCCAGCAGCTTGGCACAGGGGAAATCCACATCGGACGAGCAGTACTTC.

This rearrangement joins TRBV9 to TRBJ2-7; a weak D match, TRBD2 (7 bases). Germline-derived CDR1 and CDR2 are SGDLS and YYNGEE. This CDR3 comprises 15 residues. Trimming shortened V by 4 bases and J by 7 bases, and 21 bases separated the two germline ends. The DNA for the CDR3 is TGTGCCAGCAGCTTCTCCGCGGGGGCGGGTGGTGAGCAGTACTTC. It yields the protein CASSFSAGAGGEQYF.

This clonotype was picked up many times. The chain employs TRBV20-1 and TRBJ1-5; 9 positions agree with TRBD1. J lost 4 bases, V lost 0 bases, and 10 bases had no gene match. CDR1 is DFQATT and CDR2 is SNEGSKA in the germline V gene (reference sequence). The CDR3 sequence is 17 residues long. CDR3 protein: CSARDLNRGPRNQPQHF. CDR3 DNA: TGCAGTGCTAGAGATCTTAACAGGGGGCCGAGGAATCAGCCCCAGCATTTT.